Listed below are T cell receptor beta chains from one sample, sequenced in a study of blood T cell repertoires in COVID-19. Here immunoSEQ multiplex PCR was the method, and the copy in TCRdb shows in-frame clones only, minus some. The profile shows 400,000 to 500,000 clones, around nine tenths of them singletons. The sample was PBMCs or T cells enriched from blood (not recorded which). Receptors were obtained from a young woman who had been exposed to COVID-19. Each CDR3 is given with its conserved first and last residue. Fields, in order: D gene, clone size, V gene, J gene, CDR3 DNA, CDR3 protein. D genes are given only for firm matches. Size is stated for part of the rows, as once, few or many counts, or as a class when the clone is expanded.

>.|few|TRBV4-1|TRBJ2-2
TGCGCCAGCAGTTTTGGGAGGGGGGATAACACCGGGGAGCTGTTTTTT
CASSFGRGDNTGELFF
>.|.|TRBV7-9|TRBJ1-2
TGTGCCAGCAGCCAGGCGGGGATTGGCTATGGCTACACCTTC
CASSQAGIGYGYTF
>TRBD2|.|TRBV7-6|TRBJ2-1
TGTGCCAGCAGCCCGAAGACTAGCGGGAGCTCCTACAATGAGCAGTTCTTC
CASSPKTSGSSYNEQFF
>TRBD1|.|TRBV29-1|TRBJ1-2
TGCAGCGTTCCCAACCATCGGGACAGTCCGTTTGGCTACACCTTC
CSVPNHRDSPFGYTF
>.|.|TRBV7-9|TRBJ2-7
TGTGCCAGCAGCTTAAAACGGGATCACGAGCAGTACTTC
CASSLKRDHEQYF
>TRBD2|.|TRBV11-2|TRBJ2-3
TGTGCCAGCAGCTTAGGACTAGCGGGAGGTTCCTACACAGATACGCAGTATTTT
CASSLGLAGGSYTDTQYF
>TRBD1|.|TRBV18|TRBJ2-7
TGTGCCAGCTCACCGGGACAGGGCGAGCAGTACTTC
CASSPGQGEQYF
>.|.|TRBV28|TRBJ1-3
TGTGCCAGCAGTTTAGTACAGTTCTCTGGAAACACCATATATTTT
CASSLVQFSGNTIYF
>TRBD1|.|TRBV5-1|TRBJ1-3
TGCGCCAGCAGCGAAACCAGGGGGCCTGGAAACACCATATATTTT
CASSETRGPGNTIYF
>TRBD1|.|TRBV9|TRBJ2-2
TGTGCCAGCAGCACAAGGGACAGGGGGGGAACCGGGGAGCTGTTTTTT
CASSTRDRGGTGELFF
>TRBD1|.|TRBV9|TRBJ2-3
TGTGCCAGCTGCAGGGGGTTCACAGATACGCAGTATTTT
CASCRGFTDTQYF
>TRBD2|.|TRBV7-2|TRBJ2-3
TGTGCCAGCAGCTTAGCTAGCGGGGGGGCCTCGGATACGCAGTATTTT
CASSLASGGASDTQYF
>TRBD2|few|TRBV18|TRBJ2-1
TGTGCCAGCTCACCGTCGCTCCTTCGGACTAGCGGGAGTGACAATGAGCAGTTCTTC
CASSPSLLRTSGSDNEQFF
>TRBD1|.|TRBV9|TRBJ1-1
TGTGCCAGCAGCACCCAGGGGGGATTCAACACTGAAGCTTTCTTT
CASSTQGGFNTEAFF
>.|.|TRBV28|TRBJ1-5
TGTGCCAGCAGTCTGGAGTCAGTGTTTCAGCCCCAGCATTTT
CASSLESVFQPQHF
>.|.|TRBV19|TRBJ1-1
TGTGCCAGTAGTATGGGAGCTCCTATCGGGCGGGCTTTCTTT
CASSMGAPIGRAFF
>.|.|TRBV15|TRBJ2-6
TGTGCCACCAGCTCTCCCGGGACTGGGGCCAACGTCCTGACTTTC
CATSSPGTGANVLTF
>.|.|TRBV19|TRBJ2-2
TGTGCCACCATGCGAGCCGGCGGCGCCGGGGAGCTGTTTTTT
CATMRAGGAGELFF
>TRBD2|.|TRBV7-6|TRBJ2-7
TGTGCCAGCAGCTCCGGACTAGCGGGGGGCCAGAGCTCCTACGAGCAGTACTTC
CASSSGLAGGQSSYEQYF
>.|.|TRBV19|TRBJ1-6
TGTGCCAGTAGTATTCCAGGAACAGTTTATAATTCACCCCTCCACTTT
CASSIPGTVYNSPLHF
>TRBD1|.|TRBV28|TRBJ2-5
TGTGCCAGCAGTTTATTACGGGACAGGGTGGGAGAGACCCAGTACTTC
CASSLLRDRVGETQYF
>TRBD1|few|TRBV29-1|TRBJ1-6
TGCAGCGTGAGGACAGGGGATAATTCACCCCTCCACTTT
CSVRTGDNSPLHF
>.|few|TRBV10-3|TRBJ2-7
TGTGCCATCAGTGAGTCGAAATCGTCAGGGTCCTACGAGCAGTACTTC
CAISESKSSGSYEQYF
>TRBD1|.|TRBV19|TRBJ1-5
TGTGCCAGTAGACGGACAGGGGGCGGTCAGCCCCAGCATTTT
CASRRTGGGQPQHF
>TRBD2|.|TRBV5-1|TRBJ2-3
TGCGCCAGCAGCTTGCCGGGGGGGGCCGCAGATACGCAGTATTTT
CASSLPGGAADTQYF
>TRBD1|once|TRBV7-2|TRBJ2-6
TGTGCCAGCAGGGGACAGGGGGCGAGGGAGTCTGGGGCCAACGTCCTGACTTTC
CASRGQGARESGANVLTF
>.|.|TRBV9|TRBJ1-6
TGTGCCAGCAGCGGAGAGGCCCTTAATTCACCCCTCCACTTT
CASSGEALNSPLHF
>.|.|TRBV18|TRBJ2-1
TGTGCCAGCTCACCCCGGGCCACAGGGACCAATGAGCAGTTCTTC
CASSPRATGTNEQFF
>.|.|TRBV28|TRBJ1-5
TGTGCCAGCAGTTTTTATAGCGCCTATAGCAATCAGCCCCAGCATTTT
CASSFYSAYSNQPQHF
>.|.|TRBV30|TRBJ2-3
TGTGCCTGGAGTTCCCCGGGGGGCGACACAGATACGCAGTATTTT
CAWSSPGGDTDTQYF
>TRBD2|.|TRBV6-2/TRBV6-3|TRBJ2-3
TGTGCCAGCAGTTACTCTAGCGGGGGACCCACAGATACGCAGTATTTT
CASSYSSGGPTDTQYF
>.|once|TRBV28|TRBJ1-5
TGTGCCAGCAGTTTATCCAGGTGGGGCAATCAGCCCCAGCATTTT
CASSLSRWGNQPQHF
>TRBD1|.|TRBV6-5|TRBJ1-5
TGTGCCAGCAGGGGGGGACAGTATAGCAATCAGCCCCAGCATTTT
CASRGGQYSNQPQHF
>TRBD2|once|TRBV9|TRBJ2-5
TGTGCCAGCAGCCCTGGACTAGCGGGGTTGGGGGAGACCCAGTACTTC
CASSPGLAGLGETQYF
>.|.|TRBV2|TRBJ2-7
TGTGCCAGCAGTCCCCTCGCCAGTCTCACCTACGAGCAGTACTTC
CASSPLASLTYEQYF
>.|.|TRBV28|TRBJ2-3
TGTGCCAGCAGTTCGGGACTGAGCACAGATACGCAGTATTTT
CASSSGLSTDTQYF
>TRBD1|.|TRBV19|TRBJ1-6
TGTGCCAGTAACCGACAGGGGGGCTCCTATAATTCACCCCTCCACTTT
CASNRQGGSYNSPLHF
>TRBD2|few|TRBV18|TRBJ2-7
TGTGCCAGCTCACCACCTGGACTAGCGGGAAACGAGCAGTACTTC
CASSPPGLAGNEQYF
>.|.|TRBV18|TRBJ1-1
TGTGCCAGCTCACTTCGGAGGGCTGAAGCTTTCTTT
CASSLRRAEAFF
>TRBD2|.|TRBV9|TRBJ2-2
TGTGCCAGCAGCACTCTAGCGGGCATGAACACCGGGGAGCTGTTTTTT
CASSTLAGMNTGELFF
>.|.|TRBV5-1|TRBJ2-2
TGCGCCAGCAGCTTGGAGAGCTCTTACACCGGGGAGCTGTTTTTT
CASSLESSYTGELFF
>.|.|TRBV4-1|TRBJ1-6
TGCGCCAGCAGCCAAGAAATGGGTGCAGGGCGAAATTCACCCCTCCACTTT
CASSQEMGAGRNSPLHF
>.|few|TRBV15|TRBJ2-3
TGTGCCACCAGCGCCCGTGGAGGACCCACAGATACGCAGTATTTT
CATSARGGPTDTQYF
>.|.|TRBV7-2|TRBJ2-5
TGTGCCAGCAGCTTAGCGGGCAGACAAGAGACCCAGTACTTC
CASSLAGRQETQYF